This entry describes one T cell receptor (beta chain). Profiling relied on immunoSEQ multiplex PCR, and the TCRdb table lists in-frame clones only, not all of them. The repertoire holds fewer than 2,000 clones, with 18% as singletons. This specimen comes from a study of tumour-infiltrating T cells in Burkitt lymphoma. Study information: Survival, overall and progression-free, tracked with productive clonality.

The germline CDR1 and CDR2 sequences are LGHNA and YSLEER. The CDR3 is 14 amino acids. Trimming took off 0 bases at V and 7 bases at J, with 11 bases between the two ends. This receptor was obtained from a human donor with diffuse large B-cell lymphoma. V and J are TRBV4-3 and TRBJ2-3; tentatively, D is TRBD1 (6 bases). Sequences were obtained from tumor tissue. CDR3 region: CASSQDRGVNTQYF. DNA for the CDR3: TGCGCCAGCAGCCAAGACAGGGGCGTGAATACGCAGTATTTT.